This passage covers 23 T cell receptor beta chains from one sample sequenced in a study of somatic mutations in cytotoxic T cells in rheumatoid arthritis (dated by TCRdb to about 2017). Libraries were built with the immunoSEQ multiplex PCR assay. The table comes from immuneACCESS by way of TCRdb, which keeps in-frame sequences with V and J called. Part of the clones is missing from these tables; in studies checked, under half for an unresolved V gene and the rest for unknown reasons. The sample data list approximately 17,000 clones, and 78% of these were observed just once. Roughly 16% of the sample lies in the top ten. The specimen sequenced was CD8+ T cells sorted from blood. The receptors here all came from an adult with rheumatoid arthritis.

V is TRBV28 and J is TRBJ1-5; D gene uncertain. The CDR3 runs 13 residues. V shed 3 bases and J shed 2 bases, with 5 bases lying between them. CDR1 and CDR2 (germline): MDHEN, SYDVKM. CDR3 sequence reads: CASSFQGNQPQHF. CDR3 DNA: TGTGCCAGCAGTTTTCAGGGCAATCAGCCCCAGCATTTT. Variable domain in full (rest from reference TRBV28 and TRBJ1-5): DVKVTQSSRYLVKRTGEKVFLECVQDMDHENMFWYRQDPGLGLRLIYFSYDVKMKEKGDIPEGYSVSREKKERFSLILESASTNQTSMYLCASSFQGNQPQHFGDGTRLSIL.

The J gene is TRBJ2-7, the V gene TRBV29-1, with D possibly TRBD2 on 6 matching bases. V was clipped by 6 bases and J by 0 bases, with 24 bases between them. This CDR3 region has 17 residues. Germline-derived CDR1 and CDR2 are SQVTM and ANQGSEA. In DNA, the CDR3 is TGCAGCGTATATGGGGGAGGAAGCGGATTCAGCTCCTACGAGCAGTACTTC. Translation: CSVYGGGSGFSSYEQYF.

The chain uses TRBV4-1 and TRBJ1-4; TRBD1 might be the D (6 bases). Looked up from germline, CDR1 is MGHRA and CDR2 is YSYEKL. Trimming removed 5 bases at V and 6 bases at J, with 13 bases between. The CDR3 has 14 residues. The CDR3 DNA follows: TGCGCCAGCAGCAGGGGGACGGCCGATGAAAAACTGTTTTTT. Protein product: CASSRGTADEKLFF.

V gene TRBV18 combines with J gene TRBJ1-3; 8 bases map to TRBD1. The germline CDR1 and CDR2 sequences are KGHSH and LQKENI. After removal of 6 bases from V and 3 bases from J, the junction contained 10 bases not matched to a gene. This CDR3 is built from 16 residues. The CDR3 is CASSSIGTGSGNTIYF. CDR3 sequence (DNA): TGTGCCAGCTCTTCTATCGGGACAGGTAGTGGAAACACCATATATTTT.

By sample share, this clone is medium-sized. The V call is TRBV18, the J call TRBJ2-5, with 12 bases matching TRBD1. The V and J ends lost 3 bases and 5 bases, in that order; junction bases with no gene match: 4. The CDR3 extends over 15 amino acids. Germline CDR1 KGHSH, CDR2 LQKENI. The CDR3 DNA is TGTGCCAGCTCACCGGGACAGGGGGCCGCGGAGACCCAGTACTTC. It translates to CASSPGQGAAETQYF.

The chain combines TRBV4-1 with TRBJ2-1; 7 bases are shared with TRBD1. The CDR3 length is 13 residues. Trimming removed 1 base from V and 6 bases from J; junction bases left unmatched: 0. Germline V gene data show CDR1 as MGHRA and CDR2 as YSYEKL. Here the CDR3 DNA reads TGCGCCAGCAGCCAAGCAGGGGGCAATGAGCAGTTCTTC. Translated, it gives CASSQAGGNEQFF.

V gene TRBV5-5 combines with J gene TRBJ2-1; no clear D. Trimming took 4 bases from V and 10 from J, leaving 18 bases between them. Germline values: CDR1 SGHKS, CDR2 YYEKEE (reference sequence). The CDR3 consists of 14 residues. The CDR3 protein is CASSGSGHPGEQFF. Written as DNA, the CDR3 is TGTGCCAGCAGCGGGTCGGGCCATCCGGGCGAGCAGTTCTTC.

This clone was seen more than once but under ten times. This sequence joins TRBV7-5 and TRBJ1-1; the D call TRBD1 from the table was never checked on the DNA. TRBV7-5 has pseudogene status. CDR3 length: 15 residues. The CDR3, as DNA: TGTGCCAGAAGCTTAGCTCCAGAACACAACACTGAAGCTTTCTTT. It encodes CARSLAPEHNTEAFF.

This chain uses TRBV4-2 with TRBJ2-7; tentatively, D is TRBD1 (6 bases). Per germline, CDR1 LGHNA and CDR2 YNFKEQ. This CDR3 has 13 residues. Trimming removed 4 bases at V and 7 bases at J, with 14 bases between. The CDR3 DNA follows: TGTGCCAGCAGCCGATACCAAGGACAGGAGCAGTACTTC. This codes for CASSRYQGQEQYF.

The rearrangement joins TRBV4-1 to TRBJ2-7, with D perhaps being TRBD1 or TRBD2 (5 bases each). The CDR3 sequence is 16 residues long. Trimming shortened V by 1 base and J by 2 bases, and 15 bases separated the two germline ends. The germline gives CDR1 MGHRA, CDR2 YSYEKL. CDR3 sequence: CASSQALGTSPYEQYF. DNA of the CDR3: TGCGCCAGCAGCCAAGCCCTAGGGACCTCACCCTACGAGCAGTACTTC.

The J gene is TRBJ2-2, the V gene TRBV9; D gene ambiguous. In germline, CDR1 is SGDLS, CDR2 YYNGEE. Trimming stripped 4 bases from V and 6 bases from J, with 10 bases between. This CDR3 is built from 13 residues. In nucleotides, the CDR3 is TGTGCCAGCAGCTCCCGCGGATCCGGGGAGCTGTTTTTT. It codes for CASSSRGSGELFF.

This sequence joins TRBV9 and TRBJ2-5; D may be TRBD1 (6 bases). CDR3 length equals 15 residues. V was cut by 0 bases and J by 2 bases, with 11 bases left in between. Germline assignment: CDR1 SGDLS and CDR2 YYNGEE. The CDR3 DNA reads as TGTGCCAGCAGCGTAGATGACAGGCTTCAAGAGACCCAGTACTTC. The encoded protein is CASSVDDRLQETQYF.

CDR3 residues: CASSMATGEQFF. Written as DNA, the CDR3 is TGTGCCAGTAGTATGGCGACAGGGGAGCAGTTCTTC. The chain carries TRBV19 and TRBJ2-1; TRBD1 aligns across 7 bases. There are 12 residues in the CDR3. Germline V gives CDR1 LNHDA, CDR2 SQIVND (reference sequence). The trim removed 3 bases at V and 10 bases at J, leaving 3 bases unmatched.

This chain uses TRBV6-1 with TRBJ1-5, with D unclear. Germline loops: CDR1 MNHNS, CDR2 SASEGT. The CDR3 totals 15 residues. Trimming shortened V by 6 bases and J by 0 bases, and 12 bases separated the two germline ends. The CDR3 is CASSPQSYSNQPQHF. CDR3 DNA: TGTGCCAGCAGCCCCCAAAGTTATAGCAATCAGCCCCAGCATTTT.

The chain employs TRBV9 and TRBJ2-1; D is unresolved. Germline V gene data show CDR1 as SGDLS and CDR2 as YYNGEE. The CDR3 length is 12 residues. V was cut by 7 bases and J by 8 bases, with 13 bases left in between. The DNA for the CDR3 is TGTGCCAGCGGTCCTATAGGCTATGAGCAGTTCTTC. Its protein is CASGPIGYEQFF.

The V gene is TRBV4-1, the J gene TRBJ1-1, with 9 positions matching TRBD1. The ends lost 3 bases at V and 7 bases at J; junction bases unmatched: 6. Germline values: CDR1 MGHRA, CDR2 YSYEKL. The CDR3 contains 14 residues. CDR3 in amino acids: CASSQRQGVIEAFF. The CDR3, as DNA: TGCGCCAGCAGCCAGCGACAGGGGGTGATTGAAGCTTTCTTT.

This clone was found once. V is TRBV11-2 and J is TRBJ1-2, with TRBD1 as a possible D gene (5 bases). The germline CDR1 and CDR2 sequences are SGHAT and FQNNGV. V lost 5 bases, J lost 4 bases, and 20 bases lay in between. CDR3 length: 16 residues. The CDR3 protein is CASSPAGRDTLYGYTF. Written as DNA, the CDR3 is TGTGCCAGCAGCCCTGCAGGCAGGGATACCCTCTATGGCTACACCTTC.

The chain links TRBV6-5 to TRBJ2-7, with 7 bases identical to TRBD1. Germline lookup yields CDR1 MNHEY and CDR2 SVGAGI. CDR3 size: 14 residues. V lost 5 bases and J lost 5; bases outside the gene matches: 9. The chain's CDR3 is CASSRGQAWNEQYF. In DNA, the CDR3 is TGTGCCAGCAGTAGAGGACAGGCCTGGAACGAGCAGTACTTC.

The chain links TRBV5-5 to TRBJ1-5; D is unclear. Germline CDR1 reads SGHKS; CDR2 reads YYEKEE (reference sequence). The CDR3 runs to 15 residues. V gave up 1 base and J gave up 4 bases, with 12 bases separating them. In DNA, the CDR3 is TGTGCCAGCAGCTTGATGCTGGCGGAAAATCAGCCCCAGCATTTT. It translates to CASSLMLAENQPQHF.

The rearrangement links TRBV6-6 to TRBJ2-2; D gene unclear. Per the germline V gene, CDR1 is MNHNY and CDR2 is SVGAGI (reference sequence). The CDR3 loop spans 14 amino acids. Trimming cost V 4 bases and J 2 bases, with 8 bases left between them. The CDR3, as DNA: TGTGCCAGCAGTTGGGCATACAACACCGGGGAGCTGTTTTTT. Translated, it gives CASSWAYNTGELFF.

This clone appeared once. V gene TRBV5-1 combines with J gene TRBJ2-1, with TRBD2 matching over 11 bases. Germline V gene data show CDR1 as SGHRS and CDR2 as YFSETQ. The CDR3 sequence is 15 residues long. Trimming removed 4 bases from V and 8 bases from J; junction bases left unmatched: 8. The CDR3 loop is CASSPYLAGGHEQFF. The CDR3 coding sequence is TGCGCCAGCAGCCCATATCTAGCGGGGGGCCATGAGCAGTTCTTC.

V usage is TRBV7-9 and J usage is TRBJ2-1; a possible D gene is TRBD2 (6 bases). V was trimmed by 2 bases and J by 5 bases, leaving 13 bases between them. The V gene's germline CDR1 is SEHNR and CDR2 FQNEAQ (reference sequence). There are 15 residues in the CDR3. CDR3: CASSLLTSLDNEQFF. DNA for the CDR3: TGTGCCAGCAGCTTACTGACTAGTCTTGACAATGAGCAGTTCTTC. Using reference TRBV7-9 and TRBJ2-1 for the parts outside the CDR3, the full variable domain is DTGVSQNPRHKITKRGQNVTFRCDPISEHNRLYWYRQTLGQGPEFLTYFQNEAQLEKSRLLSDRFSAERPKGSFSTLEIQRTEQGDSAMYLCASSLLTSLDNEQFFGPGTRLTVL.

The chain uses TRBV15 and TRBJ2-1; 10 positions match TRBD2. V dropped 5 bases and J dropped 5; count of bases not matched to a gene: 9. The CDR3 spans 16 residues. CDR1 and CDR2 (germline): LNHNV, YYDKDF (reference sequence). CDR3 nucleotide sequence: TGTGCCACCAGCGCCTCTTTCCTAGCGGGGGACAATGAGCAGTTCTTC. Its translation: CATSASFLAGDNEQFF.